The sequence of this TCR beta chain was determined in a study of shared clonotypes between healthy human individuals. Study as a whole: A donor's plate count was three for CD4 naive and three for CD4 memory; CD8 naive had two and CD8 memory one.

Study conclusions and caveats: Rarefaction indicated that sorted-subset sequencing remained incomplete although depth was large.

The repertoire was sequenced with immunoSEQ multiplex PCR; TCRdb's copy has only in-frame clones and lacks some. The sample shows more than 2,000,000 clones, over 85% of them seen only once. CDR3 length equals 14 residues. The germline V and J ends were trimmed by 4 bases and 8 bases, with 17 bases remaining between them. CDR1 and CDR2 (germline): MNHEY, SMNVEV (reference sequence). As for this clone: What it binds is unknown.

The sample taken for sequencing was naive CD4+ T cells from PBMCs. Sample subset: CD45RA+ positively selected. This receptor was taken from a man in his late teens or twenties in good health. Some clones in this sample may be carry-over from other donors' samples. The genes are TRBV27 and TRBJ1-2; D is undetermined. CDR3 in DNA: TGTGCCAGCAGTTCTACCGGGCCCTGGAGGGGCTACACCTTC. Translation gives CASSSTGPWRGYTF.